These T cell receptor beta chains were read from a single sample in a study of blood T cell repertoires in COVID-19. Generated by immunoSEQ multiplex PCR, the TCRdb table keeps only in-frame clones and is missing some. The sample records under 250,000 clones, more than 65% being singletons. The sequenced sample consisted of peripheral blood. These receptors came from a woman aged 55-75 years with acute or convalescent COVID-19. Both conserved end residues are part of each CDR3. The D gene is left open where the match is weak. Rows give clone size only sometimes, using once, few, many, or a class for an expanded clone.

V,length,D,J,size,DNA,CDR3
TRBV4-1,17,-,TRBJ2-4,-,TGCGCCAGCAGCCAAGCTAATATGGGACTAGCCAAAAACATTCAGTACTTC,CASSQANMGLAKNIQYF
TRBV28,16,-,TRBJ2-1,-,TGTGCCAGCAGTTTAAGGAAGGACTGGAGGAACAATGAGCAGTTCTTC,CASSLRKDWRNNEQFF
TRBV6-5,15,TRBD1,TRBJ1-2,-,TGTGCCAGCAGTAACTCGGGACAGGGGAGTTATGGCTACACCTTC,CASSNSGQGSYGYTF
TRBV10-2,14,TRBD2,TRBJ2-1,-,TGCGCCAGCAGGGGCCCAGCGGGGGGGGATGAGCAGTTCTTC,CASRGPAGGDEQFF
TRBV6-5,14,TRBD1,TRBJ1-4,-,TGTGCCAGCAGCCCGGACAGGGGGCCTTGGAAACTGTTTTTT,CASSPDRGPWKLFF
TRBV27,14,TRBD2,TRBJ2-5,-,TGTGCCAGCAGTTCGGGACTATTCCAAGAGACCCAGTACTTC,CASSSGLFQETQYF
TRBV11-2,15,-,TRBJ1-2,-,TGTGCCAGCAGCTTGGGGGCCGGGGCTAACTATGGCTACACCTTC,CASSLGAGANYGYTF
TRBV5-1,14,-,TRBJ1-5,-,TGCGCCAGCAGCCTGGACGGGAGCAATCAGCCCCAGCATTTT,CASSLDGSNQPQHF
TRBV7-9,14,-,TRBJ2-7,few,TGTGCCAGCAGCCCCCTGGGCTTATCCTACGAGCAGTACTTC,CASSPLGLSYEQYF
TRBV7-3,13,-,TRBJ1-2,-,TGTGCCAGCAGCTTTGTCCCGAACTATGGCTACACCTTC,CASSFVPNYGYTF
TRBV7-2,14,-,TRBJ2-1,few,TGTGCCAGCAGAGTGTCTAGTATCTACGATGAGCAGTTCTTC,CASRVSSIYDEQFF
TRBV7-3,15,TRBD2,TRBJ2-3,-,TGTGCCAGCAGCTCTAGCGGGGGGGCCATCGATACGCAGTATTTT,CASSSSGGAIDTQYF
TRBV2,13,TRBD1,TRBJ1-5,-,TGTGCCAGCAGTGGGACAGGGGGCCAGCCCCAGCATTTT,CASSGTGGQPQHF
TRBV6-4,20,-,TRBJ2-7,-,TGTGCCAGCAGTGACCCCACGACGGAGGGGATGAGCGAGACATCCTACGAGCAGTACTTC,CASSDPTTEGMSETSYEQYF
TRBV7-2,16,TRBD1,TRBJ2-7,-,TGTGCCAGCAGCTTAGCGGGGGACAGGGGTCTATACGAGCAGTACTTC,CASSLAGDRGLYEQYF
TRBV10-3,15,TRBD1,TRBJ1-1,few,TGTGCCATCCGCGTGGCCCGACAGGGTGGGACTGAAGCTTTCTTT,CAIRVARQGGTEAFF